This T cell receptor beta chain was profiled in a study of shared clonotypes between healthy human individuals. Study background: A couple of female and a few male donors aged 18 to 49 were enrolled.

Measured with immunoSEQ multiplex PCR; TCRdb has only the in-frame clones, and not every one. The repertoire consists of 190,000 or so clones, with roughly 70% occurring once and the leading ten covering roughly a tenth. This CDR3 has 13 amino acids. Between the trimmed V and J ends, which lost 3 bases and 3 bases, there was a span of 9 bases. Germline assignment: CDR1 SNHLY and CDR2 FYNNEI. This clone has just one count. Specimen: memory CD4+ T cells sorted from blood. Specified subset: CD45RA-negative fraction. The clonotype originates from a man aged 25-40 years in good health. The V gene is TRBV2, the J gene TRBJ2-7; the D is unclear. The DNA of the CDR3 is TGTGCCAGCAGTGAGGGTAACCTCTACGAGCAGTACTTC. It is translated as CASSEGNLYEQYF. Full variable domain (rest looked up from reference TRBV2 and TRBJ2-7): EPEVTQTPSHQVTQMGQEVILRCVPISNHLYFYWYRQILGQKVEFLVSFYNNEISEKSEIFDDQFSVERPDGSNFTLKIRSTKLEDSAMYFCASSEGNLYEQYFGPGTRLTVT.